This paragraph covers one TCR beta chain sequence. This specimen belongs to a study of T cell changes during pregnancy in multiple sclerosis. Sequenced by immunoSEQ multiplex PCR; TCRdb stores in-frame clones only, minus some. This sample has about 79,000 clones; around nine tenths occur once, and the top ten carry approximately 0.45%. Germline V gene data show CDR1 as MNHEY and CDR2 as SVGAGI. The V gene end was trimmed by 2 bases and the J gene end by 9 bases; junction bases not matched to a gene: 12. The CDR3 has 16 amino acids. The chain couples TRBV6-5 to TRBJ2-4; 8 nucleotides align to TRBD2. This TCR derives from a female donor with multiple sclerosis, enrolled in a pregnancy study. Sequenced material: CD4+ T cells from peripheral blood mononuclear cells, taken in the second trimester of pregnancy. CDR3 region: CASSYGAGGSYGIQYF. The CDR3 DNA reads as TGTGCCAGCAGTTACGGGGCGGGGGGAAGTTACGGCATTCAGTACTTC.